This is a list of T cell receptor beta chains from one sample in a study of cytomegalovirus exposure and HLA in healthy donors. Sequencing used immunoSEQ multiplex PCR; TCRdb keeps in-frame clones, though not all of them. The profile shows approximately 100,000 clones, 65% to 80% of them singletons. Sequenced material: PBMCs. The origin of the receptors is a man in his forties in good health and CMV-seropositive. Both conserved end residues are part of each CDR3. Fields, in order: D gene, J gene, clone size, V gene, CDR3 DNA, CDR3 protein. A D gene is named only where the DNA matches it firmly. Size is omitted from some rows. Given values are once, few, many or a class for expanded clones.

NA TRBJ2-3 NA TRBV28 TGTGCCAGCGGGAACAGGGCCCCAGATACGCAGTATTTT CASGNRAPDTQYF
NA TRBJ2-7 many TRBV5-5 TGTGCCAGCAGCTTGCGGGTGACAGGAAGGGACTACGAGCAGTACTTC CASSLRVTGRDYEQYF
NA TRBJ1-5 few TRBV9 TGTGCCAGCAGCGTAGACAGGGATCAGCCCCAGCATTTT CASSVDRDQPQHF
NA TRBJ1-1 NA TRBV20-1 TGCAGTGCGCCAGGTTCCCCTGAAGCTTTCTTT CSAPGSPEAFF
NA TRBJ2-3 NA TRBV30 TGTGCCTGGGAAAAAGGACAGAGCACAGATACGCAGTATTTT CAWEKGQSTDTQYF
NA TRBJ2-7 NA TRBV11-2 TGTGCCAGCAGCTCTCACCTCACTCTAAACGAGCAGTACTTC CASSSHLTLNEQYF
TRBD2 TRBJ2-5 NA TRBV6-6 TGTGCCAGCAGTCTAGCGGGGGGCTGGGAGACCCAGTACTTC CASSLAGGWETQYF
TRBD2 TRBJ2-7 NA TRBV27 TGTGCCAGCAGTAGACTAGCGGGGCCCAAAACCTACGAGCAGTACTTC CASSRLAGPKTYEQYF
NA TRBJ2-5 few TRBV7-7 TGTGCTAGCAGCTTTTCGGGTCTCAAAGAGACCCAGTACTTC CASSFSGLKETQYF
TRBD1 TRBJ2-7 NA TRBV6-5 TGTGCCAGCAGCCAGAACAGGGGCGAGCAGTACTTC CASSQNRGEQYF
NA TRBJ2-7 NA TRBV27 TGTGCCAGCACGACGTATGCGGGTTTTAAAGCCCACGAGCAGTACTTC CASTTYAGFKAHEQYF
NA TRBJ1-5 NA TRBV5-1 TGCGCCAGCAGCCCGGGGGATGGTGATAGCAATCAGCCCCAGCATTTT CASSPGDGDSNQPQHF
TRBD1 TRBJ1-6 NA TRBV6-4 TGTGCCAGCAGCTCTACAGGGGCTAATTCACCCCTCCACTTT CASSSTGANSPLHF
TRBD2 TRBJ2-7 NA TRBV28 TGTGCCAGCCAGTTTATAATAGCGGGATCCTACGAGCAGTACTTC CASQFIIAGSYEQYF
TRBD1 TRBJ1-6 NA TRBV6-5 TGTGCCAGCAAAAGAGCCGGGACAGGGGGTAAAACCCTCCACTTT CASKRAGTGGKTLHF
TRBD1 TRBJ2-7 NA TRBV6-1 TGTGCCAGCAGTGTGACAGGGCGGTACTACTACGAGCAGTACTTC CASSVTGRYYYEQYF
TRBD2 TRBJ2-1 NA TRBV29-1 TGCAGCGTTGGCCTTCGGGGGGGTCAGGGATACAATGAGCAGTTCTTC CSVGLRGGQGYNEQFF
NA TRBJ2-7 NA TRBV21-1 TGTGCCAGCAGGAGAACAGGCGCTTCCTACGAGCAGTACTTC CASRRTGASYEQYF
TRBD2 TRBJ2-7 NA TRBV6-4 TGTGCCAGCAGTCCTAGCGGGGAGGGTGAGCAGTACTTC CASSPSGEGEQYF
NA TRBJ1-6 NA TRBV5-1 TGCGCCAGCAGCTTGGATCATCCAGGGGTCAATTCACCCCTCCACTTT CASSLDHPGVNSPLHF
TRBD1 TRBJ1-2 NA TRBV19 TGTGCCAGTAATGGTGCTACAGGGGGCCTTAACTATGGCTACACCTTC CASNGATGGLNYGYTF
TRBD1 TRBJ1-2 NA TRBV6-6 TGTGCCAGCAGTTACTCGAGGGGACAGGGCACCTATGGCTACACCTTC CASSYSRGQGTYGYTF
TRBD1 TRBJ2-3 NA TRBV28 TGTGCCAGCAGTTTATCCGGGTTGGGACAGAGCACAGATACGCAGTATTTT CASSLSGLGQSTDTQYF
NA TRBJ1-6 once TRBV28 TGTGCCAGCAGATACCACCAGCGCAGGTCGGGATCACCCCTCCACTTT CASRYHQRRSGSPLHF
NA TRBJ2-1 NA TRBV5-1 TGCGCCAGCCGAGAGACAGCCGCTAATGAGCAGTTCTTC CASRETAANEQFF
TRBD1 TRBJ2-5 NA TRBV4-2 TGTGCCAGCAGCCAGAACAGGGGACAAGAGACCCAGTACTTC CASSQNRGQETQYF
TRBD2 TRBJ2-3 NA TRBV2 TGTGCCAGCAGGACGGGACTAAGCACAGATACGCAGTATTTT CASRTGLSTDTQYF
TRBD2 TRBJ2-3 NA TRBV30 TGTGCCTGGAGTCCTTTGGGGGGGTATACGCAGTATTTT CAWSPLGGYTQYF
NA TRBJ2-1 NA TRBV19 TGTGCCAGTAGCGGCTCCTACAATGAGCAGTTCTTC CASSGSYNEQFF
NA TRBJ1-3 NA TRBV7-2 TGTGCCAGCAGCTTAGTTTGGGCAGGGTCTGGAAACACCATATATTTT CASSLVWAGSGNTIYF
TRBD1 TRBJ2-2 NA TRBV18 TGTGCCAGCTCACCGGCGGGACAGGGGGCGAACACCGGGGAGCTGTTTTTT CASSPAGQGANTGELFF
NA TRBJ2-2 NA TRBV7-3 TGTGCCAGCAGCTTAATCCCGGACAGCGGGGAGCTGTTTTTT CASSLIPDSGELFF
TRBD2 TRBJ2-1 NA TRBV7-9 TGTGCCAGCAGCTTAGTTGGCAGCGGGGGGAGCGATGAGCAGTTCTTC CASSLVGSGGSDEQFF
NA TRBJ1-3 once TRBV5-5 TGTGCCAGCAGCTTGGCCATCAGTCGCGGAAACACCATATATTTT CASSLAISRGNTIYF
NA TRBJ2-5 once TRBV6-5 TGTGCCAGCAGTTACCGCCCGGCGGGTGTAGAGACCCAGTACTTC CASSYRPAGVETQYF